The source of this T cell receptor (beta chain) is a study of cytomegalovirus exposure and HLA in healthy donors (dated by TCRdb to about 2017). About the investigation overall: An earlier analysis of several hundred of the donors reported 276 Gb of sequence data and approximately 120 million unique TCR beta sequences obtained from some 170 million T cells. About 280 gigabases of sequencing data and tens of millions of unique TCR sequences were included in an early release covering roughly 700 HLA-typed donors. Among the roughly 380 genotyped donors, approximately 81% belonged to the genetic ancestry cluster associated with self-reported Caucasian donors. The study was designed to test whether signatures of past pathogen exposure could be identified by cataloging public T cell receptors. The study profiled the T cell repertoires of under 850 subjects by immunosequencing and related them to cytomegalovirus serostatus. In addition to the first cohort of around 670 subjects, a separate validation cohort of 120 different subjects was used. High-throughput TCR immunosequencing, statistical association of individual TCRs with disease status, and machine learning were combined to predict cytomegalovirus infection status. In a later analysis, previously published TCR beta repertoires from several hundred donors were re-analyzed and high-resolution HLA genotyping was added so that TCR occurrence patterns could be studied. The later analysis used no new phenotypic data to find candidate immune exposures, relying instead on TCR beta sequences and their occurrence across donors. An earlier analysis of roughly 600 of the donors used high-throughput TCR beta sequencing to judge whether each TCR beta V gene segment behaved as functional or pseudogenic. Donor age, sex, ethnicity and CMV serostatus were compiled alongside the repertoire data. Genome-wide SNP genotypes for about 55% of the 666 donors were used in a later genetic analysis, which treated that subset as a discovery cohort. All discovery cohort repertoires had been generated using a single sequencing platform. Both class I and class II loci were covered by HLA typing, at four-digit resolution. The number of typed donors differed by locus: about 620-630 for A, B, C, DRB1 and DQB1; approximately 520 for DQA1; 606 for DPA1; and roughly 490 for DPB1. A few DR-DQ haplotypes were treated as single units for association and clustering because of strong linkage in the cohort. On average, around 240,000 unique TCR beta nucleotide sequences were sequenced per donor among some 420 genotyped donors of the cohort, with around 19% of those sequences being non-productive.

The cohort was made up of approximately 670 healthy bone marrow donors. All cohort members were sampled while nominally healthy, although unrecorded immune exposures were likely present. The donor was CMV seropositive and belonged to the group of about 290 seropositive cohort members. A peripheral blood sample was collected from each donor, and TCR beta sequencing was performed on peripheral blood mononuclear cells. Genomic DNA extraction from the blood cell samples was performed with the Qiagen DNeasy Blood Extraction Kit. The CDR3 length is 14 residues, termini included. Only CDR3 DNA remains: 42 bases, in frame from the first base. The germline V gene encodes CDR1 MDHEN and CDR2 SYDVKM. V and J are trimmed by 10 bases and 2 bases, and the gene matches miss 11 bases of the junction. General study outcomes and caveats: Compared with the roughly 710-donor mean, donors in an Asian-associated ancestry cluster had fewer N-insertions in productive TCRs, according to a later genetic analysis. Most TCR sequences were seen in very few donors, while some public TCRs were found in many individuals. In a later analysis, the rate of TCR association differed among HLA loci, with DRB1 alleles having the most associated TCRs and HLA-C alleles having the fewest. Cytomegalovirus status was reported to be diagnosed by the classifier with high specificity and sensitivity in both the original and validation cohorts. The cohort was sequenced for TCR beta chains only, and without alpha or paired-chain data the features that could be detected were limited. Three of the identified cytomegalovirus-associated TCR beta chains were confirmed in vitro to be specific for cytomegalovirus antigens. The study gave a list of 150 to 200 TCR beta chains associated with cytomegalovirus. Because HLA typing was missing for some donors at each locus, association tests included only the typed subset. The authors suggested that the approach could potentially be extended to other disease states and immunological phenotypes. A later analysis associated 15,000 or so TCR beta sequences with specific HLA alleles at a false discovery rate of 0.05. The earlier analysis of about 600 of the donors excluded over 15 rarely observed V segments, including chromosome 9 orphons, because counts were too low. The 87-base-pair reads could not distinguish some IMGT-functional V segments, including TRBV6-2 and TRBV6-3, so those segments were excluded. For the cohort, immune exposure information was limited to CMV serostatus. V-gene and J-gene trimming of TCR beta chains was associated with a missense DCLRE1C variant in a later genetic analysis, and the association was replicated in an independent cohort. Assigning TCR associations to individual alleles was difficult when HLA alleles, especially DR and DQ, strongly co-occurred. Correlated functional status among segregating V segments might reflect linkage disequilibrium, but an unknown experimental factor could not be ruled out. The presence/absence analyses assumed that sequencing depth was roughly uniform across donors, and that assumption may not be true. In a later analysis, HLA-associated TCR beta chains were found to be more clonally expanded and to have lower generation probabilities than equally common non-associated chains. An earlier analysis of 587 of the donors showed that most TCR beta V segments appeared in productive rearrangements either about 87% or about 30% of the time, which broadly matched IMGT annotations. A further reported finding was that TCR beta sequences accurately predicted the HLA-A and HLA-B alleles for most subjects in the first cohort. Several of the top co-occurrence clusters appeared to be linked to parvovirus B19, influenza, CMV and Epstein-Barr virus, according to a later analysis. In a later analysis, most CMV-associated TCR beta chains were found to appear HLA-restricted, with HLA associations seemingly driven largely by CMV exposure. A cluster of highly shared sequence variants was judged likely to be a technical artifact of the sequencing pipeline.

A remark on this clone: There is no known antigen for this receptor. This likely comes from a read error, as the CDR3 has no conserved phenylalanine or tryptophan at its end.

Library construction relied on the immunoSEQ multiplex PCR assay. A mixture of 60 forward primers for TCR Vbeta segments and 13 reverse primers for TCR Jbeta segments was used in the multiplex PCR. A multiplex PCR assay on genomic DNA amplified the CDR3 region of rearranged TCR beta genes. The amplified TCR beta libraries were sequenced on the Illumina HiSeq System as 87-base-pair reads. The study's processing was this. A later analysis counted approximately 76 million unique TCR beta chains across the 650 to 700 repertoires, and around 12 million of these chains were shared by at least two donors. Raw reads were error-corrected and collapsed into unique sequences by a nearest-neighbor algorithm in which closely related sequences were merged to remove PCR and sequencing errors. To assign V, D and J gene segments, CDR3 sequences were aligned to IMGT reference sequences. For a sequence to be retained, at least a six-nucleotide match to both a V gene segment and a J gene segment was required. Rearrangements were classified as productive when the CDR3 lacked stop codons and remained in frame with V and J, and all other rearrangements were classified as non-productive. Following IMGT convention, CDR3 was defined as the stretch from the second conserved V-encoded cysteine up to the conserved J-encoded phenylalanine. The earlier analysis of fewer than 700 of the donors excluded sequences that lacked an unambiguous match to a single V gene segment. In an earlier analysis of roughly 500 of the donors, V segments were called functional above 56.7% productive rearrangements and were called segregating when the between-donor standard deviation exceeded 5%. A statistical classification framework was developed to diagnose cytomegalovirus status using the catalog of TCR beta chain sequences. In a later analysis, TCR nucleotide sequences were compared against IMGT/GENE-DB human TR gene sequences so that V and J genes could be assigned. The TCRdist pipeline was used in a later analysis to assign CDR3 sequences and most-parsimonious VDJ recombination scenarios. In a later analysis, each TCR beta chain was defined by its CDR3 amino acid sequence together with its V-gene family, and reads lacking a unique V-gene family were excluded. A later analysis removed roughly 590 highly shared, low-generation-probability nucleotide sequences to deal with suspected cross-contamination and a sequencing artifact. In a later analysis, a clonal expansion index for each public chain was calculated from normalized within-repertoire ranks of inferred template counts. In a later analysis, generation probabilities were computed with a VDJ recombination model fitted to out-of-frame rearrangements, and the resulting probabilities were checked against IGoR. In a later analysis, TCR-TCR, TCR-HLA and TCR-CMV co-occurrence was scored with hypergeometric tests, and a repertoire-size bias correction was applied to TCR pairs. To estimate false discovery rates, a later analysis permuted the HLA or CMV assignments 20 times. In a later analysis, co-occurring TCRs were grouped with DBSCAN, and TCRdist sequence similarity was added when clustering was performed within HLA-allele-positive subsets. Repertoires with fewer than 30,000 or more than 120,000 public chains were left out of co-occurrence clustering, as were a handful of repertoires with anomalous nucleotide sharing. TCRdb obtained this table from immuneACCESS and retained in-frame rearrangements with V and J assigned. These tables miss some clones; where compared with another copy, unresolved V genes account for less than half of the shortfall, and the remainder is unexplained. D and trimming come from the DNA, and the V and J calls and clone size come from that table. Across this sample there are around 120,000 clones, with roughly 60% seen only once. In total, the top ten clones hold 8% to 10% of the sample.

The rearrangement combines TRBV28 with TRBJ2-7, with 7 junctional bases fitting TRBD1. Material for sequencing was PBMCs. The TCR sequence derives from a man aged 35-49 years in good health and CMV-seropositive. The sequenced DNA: TGTGCCATATCATTACGACAGGGCACCTACGAGCAGTACCTC. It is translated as CAISLRQGTYEQYL.